This T cell receptor delta chain is from a study of gamma-delta T cells after stem cell transplantation. CDR1 TSWWSYY and CDR2 QGS come from the germline V gene. This CDR3 comprises 18 residues. V dropped 0 bases and J dropped 0 bases, with 17 bases sitting between them. TCRdb re-processed the RT-PCR reads via CATT. Of about 3,500 delta-chain clones in the sample, 9% to 14% are singletons; the top ten hold less than 4%. The chain recombines TRDV1 with TRDJ1; D might be TRDD3 (5 bases). The sequencing sample was made of gamma-delta T cells. This TCR came from a human donor. It is not recorded whose cells these are; they may come from a transplant donor. CDR3 sequence reads: CALGELGVLGDYTDKLIF. The CDR3, as DNA: TGTGCTCTTGGGGAACTAGGGGTTCTGGGAGACTACACCGATAAACTCATCTTT.